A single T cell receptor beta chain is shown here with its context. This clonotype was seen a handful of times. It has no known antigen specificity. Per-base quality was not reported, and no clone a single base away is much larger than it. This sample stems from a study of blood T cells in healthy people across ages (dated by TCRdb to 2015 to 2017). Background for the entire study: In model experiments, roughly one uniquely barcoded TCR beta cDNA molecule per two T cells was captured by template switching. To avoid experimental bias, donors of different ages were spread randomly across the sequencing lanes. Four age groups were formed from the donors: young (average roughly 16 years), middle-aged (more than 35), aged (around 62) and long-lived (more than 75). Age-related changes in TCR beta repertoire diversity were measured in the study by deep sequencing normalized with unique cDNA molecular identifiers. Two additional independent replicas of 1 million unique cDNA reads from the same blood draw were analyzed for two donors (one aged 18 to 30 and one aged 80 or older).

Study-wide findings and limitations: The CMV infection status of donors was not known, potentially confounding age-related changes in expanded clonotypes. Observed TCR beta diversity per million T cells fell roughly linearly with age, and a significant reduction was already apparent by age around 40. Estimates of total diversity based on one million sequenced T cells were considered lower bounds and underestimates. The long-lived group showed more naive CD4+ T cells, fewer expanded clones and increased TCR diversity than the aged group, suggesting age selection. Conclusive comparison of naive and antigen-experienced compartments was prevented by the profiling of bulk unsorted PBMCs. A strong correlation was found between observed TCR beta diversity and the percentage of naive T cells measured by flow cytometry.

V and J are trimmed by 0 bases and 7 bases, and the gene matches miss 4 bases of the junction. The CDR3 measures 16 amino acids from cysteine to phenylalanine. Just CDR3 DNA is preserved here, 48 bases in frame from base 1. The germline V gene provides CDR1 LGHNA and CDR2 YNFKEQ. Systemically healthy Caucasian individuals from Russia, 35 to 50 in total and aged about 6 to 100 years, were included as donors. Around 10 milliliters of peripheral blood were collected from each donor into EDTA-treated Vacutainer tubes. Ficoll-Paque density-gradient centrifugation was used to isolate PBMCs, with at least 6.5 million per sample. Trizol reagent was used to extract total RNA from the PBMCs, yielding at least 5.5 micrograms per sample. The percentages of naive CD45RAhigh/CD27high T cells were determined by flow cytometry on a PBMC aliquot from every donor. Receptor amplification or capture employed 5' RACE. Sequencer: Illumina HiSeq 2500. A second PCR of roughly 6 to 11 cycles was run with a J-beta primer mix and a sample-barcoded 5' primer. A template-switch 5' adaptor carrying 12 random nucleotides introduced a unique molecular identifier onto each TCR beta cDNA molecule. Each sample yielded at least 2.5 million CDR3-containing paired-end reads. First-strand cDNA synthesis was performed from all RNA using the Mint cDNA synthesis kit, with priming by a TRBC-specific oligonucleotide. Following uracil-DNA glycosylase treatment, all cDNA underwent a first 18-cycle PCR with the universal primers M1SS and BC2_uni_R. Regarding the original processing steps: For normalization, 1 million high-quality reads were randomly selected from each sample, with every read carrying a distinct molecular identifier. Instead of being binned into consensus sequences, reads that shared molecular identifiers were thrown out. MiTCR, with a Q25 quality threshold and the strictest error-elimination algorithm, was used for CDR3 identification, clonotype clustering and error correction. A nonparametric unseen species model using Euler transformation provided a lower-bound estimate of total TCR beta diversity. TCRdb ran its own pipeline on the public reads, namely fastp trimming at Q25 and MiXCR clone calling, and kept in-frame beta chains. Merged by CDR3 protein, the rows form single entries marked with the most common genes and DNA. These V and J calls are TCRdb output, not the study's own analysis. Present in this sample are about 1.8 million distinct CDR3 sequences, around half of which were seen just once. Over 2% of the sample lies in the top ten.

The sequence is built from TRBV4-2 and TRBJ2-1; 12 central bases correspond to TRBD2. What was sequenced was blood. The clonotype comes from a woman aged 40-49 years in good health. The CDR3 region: CASSQELAGGLNEQFF. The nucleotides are TGTGCCAGCAGCCAAGAACTAGCGGGGGGTTTAAATGAGCAGTTCTTC.